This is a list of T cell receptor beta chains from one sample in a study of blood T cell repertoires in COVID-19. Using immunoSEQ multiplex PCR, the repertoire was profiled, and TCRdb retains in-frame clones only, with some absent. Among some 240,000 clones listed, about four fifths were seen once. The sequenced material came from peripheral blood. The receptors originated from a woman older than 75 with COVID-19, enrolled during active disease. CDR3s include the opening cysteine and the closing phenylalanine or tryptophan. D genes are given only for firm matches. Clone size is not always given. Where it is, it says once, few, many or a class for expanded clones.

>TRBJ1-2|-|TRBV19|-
TGTGCCAGTAGTATGATAGCAACCCTCAACTATGGCTACACCTTC
CASSMIATLNYGYTF
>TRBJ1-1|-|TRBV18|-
TGTGCCAGCTCACCGGAGGGGAACACTGAAGCTTTCTTT
CASSPEGNTEAFF
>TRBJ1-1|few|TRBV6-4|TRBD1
TGTGCCAGCAGTGACTCCTACGCAGGGGGCACTGAAGCTTTCTTT
CASSDSYAGGTEAFF
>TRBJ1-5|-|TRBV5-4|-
TGTGCCAGCAGGGGCCCGCTGGGGAGTCAGCCCCAGCATTTT
CASRGPLGSQPQHF
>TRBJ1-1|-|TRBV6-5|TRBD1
TGTGCCACTTCCAGAGGGGGCGCTTACACTGAAGCTTTCTTT
CATSRGGAYTEAFF
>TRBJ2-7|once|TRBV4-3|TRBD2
TGCGCCAGCAGCCTAACGACTAGCGGGAGCGAGCAGTACTTC
CASSLTTSGSEQYF
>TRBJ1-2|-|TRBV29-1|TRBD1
TGCAGCGTTGGGGTGGGGACAGGGCGGCACTATGGCTACACCTTC
CSVGVGTGRHYGYTF
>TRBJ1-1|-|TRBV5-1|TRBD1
TGCGCCAGCAACTACGGGACAGGGGGCCTCGAAGCTTTCTTT
CASNYGTGGLEAFF
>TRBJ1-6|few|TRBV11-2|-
TGTGCCAGCAGCCCCAGACAGATCCTGCCAAACATACCCCTCCACTTT
CASSPRQILPNIPLHF
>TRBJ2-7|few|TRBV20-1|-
TGCAGTGCTAGAACATCATACGAGCAGTACTTC
CSARTSYEQYF
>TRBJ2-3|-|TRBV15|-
TGTGCCACCAGCAGAGATTCACCGACAGTAAGGCAGTATTTT
CATSRDSPTVRQYF
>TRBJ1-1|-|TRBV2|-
TGTGCCAGCAGCGGAGGTTTGGGGACATTTTCCATGAACACTGAAGCTTTCTTT
CASSGGLGTFSMNTEAFF
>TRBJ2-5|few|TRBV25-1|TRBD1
TGTGCCAGCAGTGAGGGACAGGGGGCTGAGACCCAGTACTTC
CASSEGQGAETQYF
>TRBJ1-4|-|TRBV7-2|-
TGTGCCAGCAGCACTCGACAGGCCGCTAATGAAAAACTGTTTTTT
CASSTRQAANEKLFF
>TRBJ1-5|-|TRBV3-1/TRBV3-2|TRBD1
TGTGCCAGCAGCCAAGCGGGACAGAGCAATCAGCCCCAGCATTTT
CASSQAGQSNQPQHF